Given below is one T cell receptor beta chain in context. Its antigen is unknown. 5'RACE primed at constant segments yielded TCR alpha and TCR beta cDNA libraries bearing sample barcodes and UMIs. Each CDR3 protein gets one entry after TCRdb re-called the 5' RACE reads with MiXCR. This sample yields some 150,000 distinct CDR3 sequences, of which over 15% are seen a single time; over 2% belongs to the top ten. The data were obtained in a study of T-cell memory formation after mild COVID-19. The overall study: Among the donors, TCR clusters were largely specific to each donor. General study points: Nothing showed for sure that second-wave clones peaking on day 37 were SARS-CoV-2 specific. Contracting clones localized mainly to CM and EM when CD4+ and mainly to EMRA when CD8+.

The receptor's source is an adult woman who had mild COVID-19 (a few samples of this study predate the infection). Cell type and time point are not known. The sequencing sample was made of PBMCs or a T cell subset sorted from them (not recorded which).

CDR3 sequence (DNA): TGTGCCAGCAGCGTAGTGTACAGGGGGAGAGGTGGGGCCAACGTCCTGACTTTC. It translates to CASSVVYRGRGGANVLTF. The chain carries TRBV9 and TRBJ2-6, with 8 nucleotides matching TRBD1. V was clipped by 0 bases and J by 3 bases; unmatched bases: 8. Germline-derived CDR1 and CDR2 are SGDLS and YYNGEE. This CDR3 spans 18 amino acids.